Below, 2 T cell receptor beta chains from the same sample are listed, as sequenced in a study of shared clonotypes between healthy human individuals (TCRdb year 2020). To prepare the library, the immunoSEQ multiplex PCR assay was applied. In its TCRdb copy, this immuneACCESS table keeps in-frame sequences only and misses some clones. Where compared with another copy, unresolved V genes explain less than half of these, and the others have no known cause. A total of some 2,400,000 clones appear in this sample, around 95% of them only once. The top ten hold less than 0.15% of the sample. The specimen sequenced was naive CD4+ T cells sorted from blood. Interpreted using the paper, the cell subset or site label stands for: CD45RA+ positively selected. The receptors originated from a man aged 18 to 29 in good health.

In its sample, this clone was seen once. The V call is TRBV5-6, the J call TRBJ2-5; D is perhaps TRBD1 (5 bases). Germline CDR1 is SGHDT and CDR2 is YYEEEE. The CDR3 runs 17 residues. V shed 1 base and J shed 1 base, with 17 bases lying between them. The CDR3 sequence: CASSLWGSFPAQETQYF. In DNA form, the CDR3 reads TGTGCCAGCAGCTTGTGGGGCAGCTTCCCTGCCCAAGAGACCCAGTACTTC.

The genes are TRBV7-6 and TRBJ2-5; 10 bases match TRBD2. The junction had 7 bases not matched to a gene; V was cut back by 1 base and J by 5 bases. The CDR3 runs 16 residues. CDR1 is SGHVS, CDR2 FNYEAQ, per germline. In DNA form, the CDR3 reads TGTGCCAGCAGCTTAGGAGGGACTAGCGACGTTGAGACCCAGTACTTC. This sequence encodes CASSLGGTSDVETQYF.